The clone carrying this T cell receptor beta chain turned up a few times. The data belong to a study of blood T cells in healthy people across ages. CDR1 and CDR2 from the germline V gene are MDHEN and SYDVKM. Trimming left V 6 bases short and J 6 bases short, with 14 bases between. This CDR3 has 13 residues. A J-beta primer mix and a sample-barcoded 5' primer were used in a second PCR of about 7 to 12 cycles. Every cDNA molecule bore a tag from a template-switch adaptor containing 12 random nucleotides. MiXCR, applied by TCRdb to the 5' RACE reads, yields one record per CDR3 protein. The table shows 1.8 million or so distinct CDR3 sequences, with roughly two fifths occurring only once.

Sequencing used blood. The clonotype was recovered from a human donor in good health. V is TRBV28 and J is TRBJ1-2; D is unclear. The CDR3: CASRNGLTNGYTF. In nucleotides, the CDR3 is TGTGCCAGCAGGAACGGCCTGACAAATGGCTACACCTTC.